This TCR beta chain was profiled in a study of T cells in Graves' hyperthyroidism and ophthalmopathy (dated by TCRdb to about 2019). About the study as a whole: Peripheral blood samples were taken at the time of initial diagnosis, prior to any treatment. A discovery cohort of about a hundred patients, 43 with Graves' ophthalmopathy and more than 55 with stable Graves' hyperthyroidism, was used to find distinguishing TCR V-J signatures. An independent validation cohort of 18 to 20 hyperthyroidism patients and approximately 17 patients who later progressed to ophthalmopathy tested prospective prediction of ophthalmopathy. The 95 to 100 discovery patients were randomly split 7:3 into training and test sets. Thyroid tissue and blood T-cell repertoires from more than five Graves' hyperthyroidism patients were also compared in the study. After sampling, hyperthyroidism patients received methimazole starting at 30 mg daily, and ophthalmopathy patients received high-dose intravenous methylprednisolone. The paper reports TCR Vbeta CDR3 sequencing of over 120 peripheral blood samples: approximately 41 ophthalmopathy, under 80 hyperthyroidism and around 17 progressor patients. Beyond this particular receptor, the publication reports: Ophthalmopathy was separated from stable hyperthyroidism by a 13 V-J signature model, with 87.88% sensitivity and about 81% specificity obtained in cross-validation and 80%/75% obtained in testing. Blood samples also contained most of the expanded thyroid clonotypes (frequency above 0.001), which suggests that blood repertoires may reflect thyroid immune responses. Sample size was not statistically predetermined, and blinding of investigators to group allocation was not performed. In validation, the model predicted progression to ophthalmopathy a median of roughly six months before onset, with around 70% sensitivity and roughly 79% specificity.

Worth noting for this clonotype: Its antigen remains unidentified. Base quality data are lacking; no much larger clone is found one base away.

A patient counted as having stable Graves' hyperthyroidism if no progression to ophthalmopathy occurred over 18 months of follow-up. Hyperthyroidism patients were aged 18 to 65 years and newly diagnosed, with disease duration of less than 2 months. Exclusion was applied to patients with uncontrolled infections, other autoimmune diseases, pregnancy or lactation. Clinical symptoms, serum thyroxine and TRAb, thyroid ultrasound, and orbital computed tomography formed the basis for the diagnoses. Ficoll-Paque density gradient centrifugation was used to isolate PBMCs from approximately 10 ml of fresh peripheral blood. Trizol reagent was used to extract total RNA, and RNA quality was then checked on an Agilent 2100 Bioanalyzer. The germline V gene provides CDR1 SGHVS and CDR2 FQNEAQ. V gives up 5 bases and J gives up 2 bases, and the segment between their germline ends measures 16 bases. There are 16 amino acids in the CDR3, from cysteine to phenylalanine inclusive. Kept here is only the CDR3 DNA, which spans 48 bases and is read in frame from base 1.

Amplification of TCR beta CDR3 regions was carried out from RNA transcripts. For the first round of RT-PCR on the TCR CDR3, the HTBI primer set was used together with the Qiagen OneStep RT-PCR kit. The libraries were constructed in a second round of multiplex PCR and then size-selected and purified. The libraries were sequenced on an Illumina HiSeq2000 using paired-end 100 bp reads. The paper's data handling went like this. SOAPnuke was used to process the raw data, throwing out any read that contained adapters or uncalled bases, had a mean Phred below 15, or lacked an exact constant-primer or identifier match. High-quality paired reads were merged using COPE v1.2.5, and each unique nucleotide sequence was defined as a clonotype. MiTCR v1.1 was used to align clonotypes to the IMGT TRBV, TRBD and TRBJ reference segments. Analysis was restricted to V-J combinations with a frequency above 0.0001, which covered approximately 99% of repertoires. A TCS score was defined as the ratio of F50 (clonal expansion) to E x V (chaos), with BLOSUM62-based TCRdist applied between CDR3 peptides within each V-J. Welch's t-statistics and random forest reduced roughly 540 V-J features to 13, which were used in a naive Bayes classifier (R e1071). TCRdb trimmed the raw reads at Q25, called clones with MiXCR and kept productive beta chains. Entries that share a CDR3 protein sequence are merged under the most common genes and DNA. What appears here as the V and J calls and clone size reflects TCRdb's work, not the paper's. Counted in this sample were about 420,000 distinct CDR3 sequences; more than 15% of them appeared once. The ten biggest clones cover around 14% of the sample.

Recombination linked TRBV7-8 to TRBJ1-5, with no D gene named confidently. Sequencing was carried out using blood. The sequence derives from a woman younger than 30 with Graves' hyperthyroidism. Here is the DNA: TGTGCCAGCAGCCAGGTAGCGGGAATGGGCAATCAGCCCCAGCATTTT. It translates as CASSQVAGMGNQPQHF.